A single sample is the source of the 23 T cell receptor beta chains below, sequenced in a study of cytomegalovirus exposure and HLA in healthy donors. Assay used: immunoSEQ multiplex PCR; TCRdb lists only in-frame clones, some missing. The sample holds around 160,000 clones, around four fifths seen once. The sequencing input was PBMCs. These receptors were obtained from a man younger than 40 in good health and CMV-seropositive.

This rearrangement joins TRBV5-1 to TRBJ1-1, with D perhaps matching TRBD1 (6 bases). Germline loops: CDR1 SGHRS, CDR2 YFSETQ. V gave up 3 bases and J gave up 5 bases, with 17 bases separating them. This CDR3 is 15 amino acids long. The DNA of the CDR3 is TGCGCCAGCAGCTCCACCTTTACAGGGAAGACTGAAGCTTTCTTT. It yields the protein CASSSTFTGKTEAFF.

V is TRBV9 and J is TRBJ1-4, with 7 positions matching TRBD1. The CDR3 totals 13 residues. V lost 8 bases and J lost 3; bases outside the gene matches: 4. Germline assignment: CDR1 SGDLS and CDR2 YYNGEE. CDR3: CASRGQSNEKLFF. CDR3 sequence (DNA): TGTGCCAGTCGGGGACAGTCTAATGAAAAACTGTTTTTT.

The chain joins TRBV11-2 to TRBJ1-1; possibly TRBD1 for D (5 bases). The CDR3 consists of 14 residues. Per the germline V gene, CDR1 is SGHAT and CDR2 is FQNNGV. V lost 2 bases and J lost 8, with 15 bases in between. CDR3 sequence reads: CASSLWIGEGEAFF. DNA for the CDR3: TGTGCCAGCAGCTTATGGATTGGGGAGGGGGAAGCTTTCTTT.

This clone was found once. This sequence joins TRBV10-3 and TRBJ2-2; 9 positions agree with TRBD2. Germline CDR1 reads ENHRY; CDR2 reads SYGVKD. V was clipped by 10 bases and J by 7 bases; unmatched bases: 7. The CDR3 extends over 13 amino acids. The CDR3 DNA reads TGTGCCACCACCGGGACTAGCTACGGGGAGCTGTTTTTT. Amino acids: CATTGTSYGELFF.

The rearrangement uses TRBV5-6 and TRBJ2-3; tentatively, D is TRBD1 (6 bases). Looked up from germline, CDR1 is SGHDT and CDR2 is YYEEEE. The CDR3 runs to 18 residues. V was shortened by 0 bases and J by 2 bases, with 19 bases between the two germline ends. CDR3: CASSLGTTGTSLTDTQYF. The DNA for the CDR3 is TGTGCCAGCAGCTTGGGGACCACCGGGACATCCCTCACAGATACGCAGTATTTT.

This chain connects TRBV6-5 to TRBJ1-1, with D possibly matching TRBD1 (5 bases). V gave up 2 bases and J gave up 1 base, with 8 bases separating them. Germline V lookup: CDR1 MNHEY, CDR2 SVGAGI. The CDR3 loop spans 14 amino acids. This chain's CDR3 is CASSYATANTEAFF. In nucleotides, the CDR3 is TGTGCCAGCAGTTACGCGACAGCGAACACTGAAGCTTTCTTT.

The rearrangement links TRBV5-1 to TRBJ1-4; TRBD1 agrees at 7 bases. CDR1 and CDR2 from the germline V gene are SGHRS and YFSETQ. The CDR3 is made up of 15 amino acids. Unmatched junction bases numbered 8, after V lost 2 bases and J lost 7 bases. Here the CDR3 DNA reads TGCGCCAGCAGCTTAGTGAGCCAGGGGGGTGAAAAACTGTTTTTT. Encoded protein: CASSLVSQGGEKLFF.

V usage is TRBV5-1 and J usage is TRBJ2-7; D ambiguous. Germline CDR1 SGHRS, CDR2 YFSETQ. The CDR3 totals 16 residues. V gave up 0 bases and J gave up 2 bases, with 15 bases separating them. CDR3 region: CASSLAFPGYPYEQYF. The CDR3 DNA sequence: TGCGCCAGCAGCTTGGCCTTCCCAGGATACCCCTACGAGCAGTACTTC. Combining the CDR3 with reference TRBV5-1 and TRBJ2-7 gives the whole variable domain KAGVTQTPRYLIKTRGQQVTLSCSPISGHRSVSWYQQTPGQGLQFLFEYFSETQRNKGNFPGRFSGRQFSNSRSEMNVSTLELGDSALYLCASSLAFPGYPYEQYFGPGTRLTVT.

The CDR3 sequence is CASSAREGVDEAIQYF. CDR3 DNA: TGTGCCAGCAGCGCCCGTGAGGGGGTTGATGAGGCCATTCAGTACTTC. The chain joins TRBV9 to TRBJ2-4; TRBD1 is a possible D gene (6 bases). The CDR3 is 16 residues long. Looked up from germline, CDR1 is SGDLS and CDR2 is YYNGEE. V was shortened by 3 bases and J by 9 bases, with 22 bases between the two germline ends.

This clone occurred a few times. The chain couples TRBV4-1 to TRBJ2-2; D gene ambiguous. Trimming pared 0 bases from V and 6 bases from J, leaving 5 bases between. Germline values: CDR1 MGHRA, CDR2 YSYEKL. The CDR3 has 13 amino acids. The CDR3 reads CASSQDRAGELFF. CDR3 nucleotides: TGCGCCAGCAGCCAAGATCGGGCCGGGGAGCTGTTTTTT.

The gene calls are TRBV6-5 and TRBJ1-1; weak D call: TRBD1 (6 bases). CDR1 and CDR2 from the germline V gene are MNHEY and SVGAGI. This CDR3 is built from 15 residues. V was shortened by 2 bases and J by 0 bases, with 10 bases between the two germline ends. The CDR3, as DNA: TGTGCCAGCAGTTACCGCGGACAGTTGAACACTGAAGCTTTCTTT. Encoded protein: CASSYRGQLNTEAFF.

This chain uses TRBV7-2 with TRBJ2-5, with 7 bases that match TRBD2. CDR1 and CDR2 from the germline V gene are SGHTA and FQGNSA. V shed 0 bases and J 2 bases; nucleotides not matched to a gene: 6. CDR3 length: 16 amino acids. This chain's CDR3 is CASSLALAGVQETQYF. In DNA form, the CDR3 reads TGTGCCAGCAGCTTAGCGCTGGCGGGGGTACAAGAGACCCAGTACTTC.

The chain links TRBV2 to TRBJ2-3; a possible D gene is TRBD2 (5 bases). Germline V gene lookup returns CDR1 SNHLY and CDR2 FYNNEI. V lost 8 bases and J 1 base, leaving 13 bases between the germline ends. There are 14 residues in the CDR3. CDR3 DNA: TGTGCCAGCGGCCTCCGGGAAGGCACAGATACGCAGTATTTT. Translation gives CASGLREGTDTQYF.

CDR3 residues: CASSQTEAYTGELFF. CDR3 sequence (DNA): TGTGCCAGCAGTCAGACGGAGGCGTACACCGGGGAGCTGTTTTTT. The chain joins TRBV27 to TRBJ2-2; D may be TRBD2 (5 bases). The CDR3 totals 15 residues. The V end lost 5 bases, the J end lost 3 bases, and 13 bases lay between the germline ends. The germline V gene has CDR1 MNHEY and CDR2 SMNVEV (reference sequence).

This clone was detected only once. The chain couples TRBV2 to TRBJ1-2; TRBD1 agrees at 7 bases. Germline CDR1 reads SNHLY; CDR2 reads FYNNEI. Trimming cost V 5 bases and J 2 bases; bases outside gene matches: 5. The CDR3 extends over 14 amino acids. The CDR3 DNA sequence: TGTGCCAGCAGTATAAGGACAGGAAACTATGGCTACACCTTC. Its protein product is CASSIRTGNYGYTF.

CDR3 DNA sequence: TGTGCCAGCAGCGCCAATCTAGCGGGGATCCCAGCCGGGGATGAGCAGTTCTTC. Protein product: CASSANLAGIPAGDEQFF. The rearrangement links TRBV11-2 to TRBJ2-1, with 9 bases aligning to TRBD2. This CDR3 contains 18 residues. J gave up 8 bases and V 5 bases, and 19 bases lay outside the gene matches. CDR1 is SGHAT and CDR2 is FQNNGV in the germline V gene.

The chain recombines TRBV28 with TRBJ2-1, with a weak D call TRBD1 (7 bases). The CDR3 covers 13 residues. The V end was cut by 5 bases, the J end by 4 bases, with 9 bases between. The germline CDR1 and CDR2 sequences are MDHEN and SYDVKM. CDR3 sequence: CASSAGQYNEQFF. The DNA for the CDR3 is TGTGCCAGCAGTGCGGGACAGTACAATGAGCAGTTCTTC.

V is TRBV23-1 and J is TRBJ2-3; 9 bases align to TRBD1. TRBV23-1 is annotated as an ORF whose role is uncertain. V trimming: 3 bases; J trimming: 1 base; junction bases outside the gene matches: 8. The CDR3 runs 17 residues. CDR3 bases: TGCGCCAGCAGTCACCGCCACAGGGGGCTTTGCACAGATACGCAGTATTTT. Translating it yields CASSHRHRGLCTDTQYF.

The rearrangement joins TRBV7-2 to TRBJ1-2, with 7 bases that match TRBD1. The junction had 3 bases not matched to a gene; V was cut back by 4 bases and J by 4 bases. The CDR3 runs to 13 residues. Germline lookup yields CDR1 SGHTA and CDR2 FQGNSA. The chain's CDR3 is CASSSWTGYGYTF. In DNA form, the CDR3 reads TGTGCCAGCAGCTCTTGGACAGGCTATGGCTACACCTTC.

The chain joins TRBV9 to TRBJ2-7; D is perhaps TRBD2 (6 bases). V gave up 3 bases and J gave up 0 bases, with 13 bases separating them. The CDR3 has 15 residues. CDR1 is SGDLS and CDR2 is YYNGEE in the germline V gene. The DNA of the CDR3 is TGTGCCAGCAGCGCAGCGGGTGCAAGCTCCTACGAGCAGTACTTC. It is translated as CASSAAGASSYEQYF. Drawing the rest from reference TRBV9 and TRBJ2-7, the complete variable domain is DSGVTQTPKHLITATGQRVTLRCSPRSGDLSVYWYQQSLDQGLQFLIQYYNGEERAKGNILERFSAQQFPDLHSELNLSSLELGDSALYFCASSAAGASSYEQYFGPGTRLTVT.

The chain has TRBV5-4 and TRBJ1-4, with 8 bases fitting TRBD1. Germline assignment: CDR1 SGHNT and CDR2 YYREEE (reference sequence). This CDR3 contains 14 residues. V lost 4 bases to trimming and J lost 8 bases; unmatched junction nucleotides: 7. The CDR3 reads CASSHGQGGEKLFF. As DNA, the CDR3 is TGTGCCAGCAGCCACGGACAGGGAGGGGAAAAACTGTTTTTT.

The CDR3 reads CASNGVNDYNEQFF. As DNA, the CDR3 is TGTGCCAGCAACGGGGTAAACGACTACAATGAGCAGTTCTTC. V usage is TRBV13 and J usage is TRBJ2-1, with D tentatively TRBD2 (5 bases). Trimming took 7 bases from V and 3 from J, leaving 13 bases between them. In germline, CDR1 is PRHDT, CDR2 FYEKMQ (reference sequence). This CDR3 has 14 amino acids.

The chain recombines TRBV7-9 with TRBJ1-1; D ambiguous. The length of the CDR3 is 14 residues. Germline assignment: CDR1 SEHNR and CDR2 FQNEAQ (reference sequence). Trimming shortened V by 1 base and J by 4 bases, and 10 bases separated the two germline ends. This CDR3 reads CASSLDSGITEAFF. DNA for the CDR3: TGTGCCAGCAGCTTAGATTCGGGGATCACTGAAGCTTTCTTT.